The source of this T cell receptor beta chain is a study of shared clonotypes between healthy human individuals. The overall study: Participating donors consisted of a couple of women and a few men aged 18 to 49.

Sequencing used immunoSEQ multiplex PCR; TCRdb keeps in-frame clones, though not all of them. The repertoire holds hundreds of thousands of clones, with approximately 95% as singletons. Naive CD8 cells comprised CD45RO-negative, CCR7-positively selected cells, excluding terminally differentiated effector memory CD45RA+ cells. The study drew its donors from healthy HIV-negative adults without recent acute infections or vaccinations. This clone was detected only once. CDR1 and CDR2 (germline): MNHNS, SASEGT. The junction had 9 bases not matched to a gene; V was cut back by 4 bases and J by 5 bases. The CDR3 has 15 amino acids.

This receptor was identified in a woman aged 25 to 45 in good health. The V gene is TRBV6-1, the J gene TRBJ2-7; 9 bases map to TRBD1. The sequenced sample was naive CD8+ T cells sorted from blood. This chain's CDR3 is CASSVRQGEGDEQYF. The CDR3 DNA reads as TGTGCCAGCAGTGTCCGACAGGGGGAGGGCGACGAGCAGTACTTC.